Listed below are T cell receptor beta chains from one sample, sequenced in a study of blood T cells in healthy people across ages. From the 5' RACE reads, TCRdb called clonotypes with MiXCR, one entry per CDR3 protein. Of about 1.8 million distinct CDR3 sequences listed, roughly 50% are singletons. The sequenced sample consisted of blood. The receptor set was obtained from a woman aged 40 to 50 in good health. CDR3s include the opening cysteine and the closing phenylalanine or tryptophan. D genes are given only for firm matches. Only some rows state a clone size, as once, few, many or a class for expanded clones.

TRBV25-1	15	TRBJ1-2	.	.	CASSNNTGRSYGYTF	TGTGCCAGCAGTAATAATACAGGGAGGTCCTATGGCTACACCTTC
TRBV20-1	17	TRBJ2-5	TRBD1	.	CSVTIMLDRGGGETQYF	TGCAGTGTCACCATTATGCTGGACAGGGGTGGAGGAGAGACCCAGTACTTC
TRBV28	17	TRBJ2-7	.	.	CASSLSIGDRRSYEQYF	TGTGCCAGCAGTCTTAGCATCGGGGACCGACGCTCCTACGAGCAGTACTTC
TRBV25-1	14	TRBJ1-2	.	.	CASSEAGPGYGYTF	TGTGCCAGCAGTGAGGCAGGGCCCGGATATGGCTACACCTTC
TRBV4-3	17	TRBJ2-3	.	.	CASSHPGGGSSTDTQYF	TGCGCCAGCAGCCATCCTGGGGGAGGATCCAGCACAGATACGCAGTATTTT
TRBV6-5	15	TRBJ1-6	.	.	CASSARRGISAPLHF	TGTGCCAGCTCCGCCCGGCGCGGCATTTCGGCACCCCTCCACTTT
TRBV6-2/TRBV6-3	22	TRBJ2-1	TRBD2	.	CASSSTSGGADWRLGSYNEQFF	TGTGCCAGCAGCTCAACTAGCGGGGGGGCCGACTGGCGATTAGGCTCCTACAATGAGCAGTTCTTC
TRBV20-1	14	TRBJ1-2	TRBD1	few	CSARDYRGQGGYTF	TGCAGTGCTAGAGACTACAGGGGGCAGGGGGGCTACACCTTC
TRBV20-1	15	TRBJ2-3	TRBD1	.	CSASGDSGFTDTQYF	TGCAGTGCTAGTGGGGACAGTGGATTCACAGATACGCAGTATTTT
TRBV6-2/TRBV6-3	16	TRBJ2-6	.	few	CASLNTRRSGANVLTF	TGTGCCAGCCTGAACACTCGCCGCTCTGGGGCCAACGTCCTGACTTTC
TRBV7-2	15	TRBJ2-4	TRBD1	.	CASSPPAGQGAVQYF	TGTGCCAGCAGCCCGCCGGCCGGACAGGGCGCTGTTCAGTACTTC
TRBV7-2	16	TRBJ2-5	TRBD2	few	CASSRTSGDNQETQYF	TGTGCCAGCAGTCGGACTAGCGGAGACAATCAAGAGACCCAGTACTTC
TRBV7-2	16	TRBJ2-3	.	.	CASSLSGGGRRDTQYF	TGTGCCAGCAGCTTATCTGGGGGCGGTCGGCGGGATACGCAGTATTTT
TRBV6-2/TRBV6-3	13	TRBJ2-1	.	.	CASSYATGTEQFF	TGTGCCAGCAGTTACGCGACCGGGACCGAGCAGTTCTTC
TRBV20-1	15	TRBJ2-5	.	.	CSAPESRPGQETQYF	TGCAGTGCGCCCGAATCTCGACCTGGCCAAGAGACCCAGTACTTC
TRBV7-2	16	TRBJ2-1	.	.	CASSLAPGGIANEQFF	TGTGCCAGCAGCTTAGCCCCGGGTGGGATAGCAAATGAGCAGTTCTTC
TRBV5-1	14	TRBJ1-4	.	few	CASSSGRATEKLFF	TGCGCCAGCAGCTCGGGGCGGGCGACTGAAAAACTGTTTTTT
TRBV11-2	18	TRBJ1-1	TRBD1	.	CASSPYWTGAMRSTEAFF	TGTGCCAGCAGCCCATATTGGACAGGGGCCATGAGGAGCACTGAAGCTTTCTTT
TRBV6-5	14	TRBJ2-3	.	.	CASRRADTRNTQYF	TGTGCCAGCAGAAGAGCAGATACCAGAAACACGCAGTATTTT
TRBV20-1	16	TRBJ1-5	.	.	CSARAPGGGSNQPQHF	TGCAGTGCTAGAGCCCCCGGGGGAGGGAGCAATCAGCCCCAGCATTTT
TRBV28	14	TRBJ2-7	TRBD1	.	CASRLGGVIHEQYF	TGTGCCAGCCGGTTAGGGGGCGTAATCCACGAGCAGTACTTC
TRBV12-3/TRBV12-4	16	TRBJ1-5	.	few	CASSFGTGGSNQPQHF	TGTGCCAGCAGTTTCGGAACAGGTGGGAGCAATCAGCCCCAGCATTTT
TRBV27	15	TRBJ1-2	TRBD1	.	CASSPRDRVTYGYTF	TGTGCCAGCAGTCCCCGGGACAGGGTAACCTATGGCTACACCTTC
TRBV4-3	15	TRBJ2-1	TRBD1	.	CASSQVGTANNEQFF	TGCGCCAGCAGCCAAGTCGGGACAGCTAACAATGAGCAGTTCTTC
TRBV27	16	TRBJ2-1	.	.	CASSLKPQGPYNEQFF	TGTGCCAGCAGTTTAAAGCCGCAGGGTCCCTACAATGAGCAGTTCTTC
TRBV20-1	13	TRBJ2-7	TRBD1	.	CSAPRDREFEQYF	TGCAGTGCTCCGAGGGACAGGGAGTTCGAGCAGTACTTC
TRBV9	15	TRBJ1-5	TRBD1	.	CASSSGQGTNQPQHF	TGTGCCAGCAGCTCGGGACAGGGGACTAATCAGCCCCAGCATTTT
TRBV4-1	14	TRBJ2-7	TRBD1	few	CASSQGQVLTEQYF	TGCGCCAGCAGCCAGGGACAGGTATTGACCGAGCAGTACTTC
TRBV11-2	17	TRBJ2-6	.	.	CASSFFPGPSGANVLTF	TGTGCCAGCAGCTTTTTTCCCGGTCCCTCTGGGGCCAACGTCCTGACTTTC
TRBV4-3	16	TRBJ2-7	TRBD1	few	CASSQGTTGVAYEQYF	TGCGCCAGCAGCCAAGGGACGACAGGGGTGGCCTACGAGCAGTACTTC
TRBV24-1	16	TRBJ2-3	.	few	CATSDLRQEGTDTQYF	TGTGCCACCAGTGATTTGCGACAGGAAGGCACAGATACGCAGTATTTT
TRBV15	15	TRBJ2-6	.	.	CATSRGASGANVLTF	TGTGCCACCAGCAGAGGAGCCTCTGGGGCCAACGTCCTGACTTTC